Below are 31 T cell receptor beta chains sequenced from a single sample in a study of early stage breast cancer tumors. Only in-frame clones appear in the TCRdb table, and some are missing; sequencing was by immunoSEQ multiplex PCR. The sample has tens of thousands of clones, roughly four fifths seen once. The material sequenced was breast tumor tissue. These receptor sequences come from a person in their thirties with breast cancer.

The chain couples TRBV6-6 to TRBJ2-3; D may be TRBD1 (5 bases). Germline assignment: CDR1 MNHNY and CDR2 SVGAGI (reference sequence). The germline V and J ends were trimmed by 5 bases and 1 base, with 13 bases remaining between them. This CDR3 spans 15 amino acids. CDR3 sequence (DNA): TGTGCCAGCAGTCGACAGCTACGCGGCACAGATACGCAGTATTTT. It encodes CASSRQLRGTDTQYF.

This clone was seen a few times. The V call is TRBV4-2, the J call TRBJ1-4, with TRBD1 as a possible D gene (5 bases). Trimming removed 4 bases at V and 5 bases at J, with 11 bases between. Germline CDR1 reads LGHNA; CDR2 reads YNFKEQ. CDR3 length: 14 amino acids. The CDR3 nucleotides are TGTGCCAGCAGCCCTCCCGGGGGGAATGAAAAACTGTTTTTT. As protein: CASSPPGGNEKLFF.

The chain carries TRBV5-4 and TRBJ2-5, with 8 positions matching TRBD2. CDR1 and CDR2 (germline): SGHNT, YYREEE (reference sequence). The CDR3 is 15 residues long. Trimming removed 4 bases from V and 1 base from J; junction bases left unmatched: 6. CDR3 nucleotide sequence: TGTGCCAGCAGCGAGGGGACTAGGGGCCAAGAGACCCAGTACTTC. It translates to CASSEGTRGQETQYF.

The genes are TRBV6-5 and TRBJ1-4; TRBD1 is a possible D gene (5 bases). Germline V gene data show CDR1 as MNHEY and CDR2 as SVGAGI. Trimming removed 6 bases from V and 8 bases from J, with 13 bases in between. This CDR3 is 13 amino acids long. The CDR3 nucleotides are TGTGCCAGCAGCACAGGCAGGGACGAAAAACTGTTTTTT. This gives the protein CASSTGRDEKLFF.

The chain recombines TRBV5-6 with TRBJ1-1; 7 bases align to TRBD1. The J segment lost 4 bases and the V segment lost 0 bases, leaving 6 bases of the junction unmatched. Germline CDR1 is SGHDT and CDR2 is YYEEEE. The CDR3 is 15 residues long. The CDR3 sequence: CASSLGTGWGTEAFF. Here the CDR3 DNA reads TGTGCCAGCAGCTTGGGGACAGGCTGGGGCACTGAAGCTTTCTTT.

V and J are TRBV7-2 and TRBJ2-3; TRBD2 agrees at 12 bases. V lost 5 bases to trimming and J lost 0 bases; unmatched junction nucleotides: 6. This CDR3 comprises 17 residues. The germline V gene encodes CDR1 SGHTA and CDR2 FQGNSA. CDR3 DNA sequence: TGTGCCAGCAGCCCGGGACTAGCGGGTTCCAGCACAGATACGCAGTATTTT. Translated: CASSPGLAGSSTDTQYF.

This chain uses TRBV5-4 with TRBJ2-5, with 7 nucleotides matching TRBD1. Germline V gene data show CDR1 as SGHNT and CDR2 as YYREEE (reference sequence). The trim removed 1 base at V and 5 bases at J, leaving 14 bases unmatched. The CDR3 sequence is 17 residues long. The CDR3 nucleotides read TGTGCCAGCAGCTTGTGGGGGTCTACAGGGGTAGGGGAGACCCAGTACTTC. It is translated as CASSLWGSTGVGETQYF.

The chain combines TRBV4-1 with TRBJ2-4; TRBD2 aligns across 9 bases. The CDR3 extends over 15 amino acids. Germline V CDR1 and CDR2: MGHRA, YSYEKL. V shed 3 bases and J 6 bases; nucleotides not matched to a gene: 6. Written as DNA, the CDR3 is TGCGCCAGCAGCCACTTAGCGGGAGACCGAAACATTCAGTACTTC. Protein sequence: CASSHLAGDRNIQYF.

The V and J genes are TRBV7-8 and TRBJ2-1; 10 bases are shared with TRBD2. The V segment lost 1 base and the J segment 8 bases; nucleotides outside the gene matches: 17. The CDR3 spans 19 residues. Germline V CDR1 and CDR2: SGHVS, FQNEAQ. The CDR3 DNA is TGTGCCAGCAGCTTAGATGGGACAGCAAGCGGGAGGGCCATCGATGAGCAGTTCTTC. This translates into CASSLDGTASGRAIDEQFF.

The V call is TRBV29-1, the J call TRBJ2-7; D possibly matches TRBD1 or TRBD2 (5 bases each). The CDR3 length is 10 residues. The germline V gene encodes CDR1 SQVTM and CDR2 ANQGSEA. The DNA for the CDR3 is TGCAGGGCAGAGGGACCCGAGCAGTACTTC. Amino acid sequence: CRAEGPEQYF.

This clone has more than one count but fewer than ten. The chain combines TRBV6-5 with TRBJ2-2; D call uncertain. There are 13 residues in the CDR3. CDR1 is MNHEY and CDR2 is SVGAGI in the germline V gene. V was clipped by 6 bases and J by 8 bases, with 13 bases between them. CDR3 amino acids: CASRSRFLGELFF. The CDR3 nucleotides are TGTGCCAGCAGGTCTAGGTTTCTAGGGGAGCTGTTTTTT.

By proportion, this clone is medium-sized. The chain is built from TRBV11-3 and TRBJ2-1; D tentatively fits TRBD1 or TRBD2 (5 bases each). The CDR3 length is 15 residues. Trimming pared 1 base from V and 7 bases from J, leaving 14 bases between. Per germline, CDR1 SGHNT and CDR2 YENEEA. CDR3 residues: CASSLGRGQGNEQFF. CDR3 in DNA: TGTGCCAGCAGCTTAGGACGGGGCCAAGGAAATGAGCAGTTCTTC.

The rearrangement uses TRBV5-5 and TRBJ2-1; TRBD2 matches at 11 bases. This CDR3 region has 16 residues. V was pared by 4 bases and J by 5 bases, with 8 bases of the junction left unmatched. CDR1 and CDR2 (germline): SGHKS, YYEKEE (reference sequence). DNA of the CDR3: TGTGCCAGCAGCCCGGGACTAGCGGAGACTAACAATGAGCAGTTCTTC. Protein sequence: CASSPGLAETNNEQFF.

The chain uses TRBV5-2 and TRBJ2-7; the table gives TRBD2 as D, unverified against the DNA. TRBV5-2 has pseudogene status. This CDR3 has 18 amino acids. The CDR3 is CASSQLGLAGGSSYEQYF. In DNA, the CDR3 is TGCGCCAGCAGCCAATTGGGACTAGCGGGAGGAAGCTCCTACGAGCAGTACTTC.

This chain links TRBV7-2 with TRBJ2-5; no clear D. CDR1 is SGHTA and CDR2 is FQGNSA in the germline V gene. CDR3 length: 12 residues. V lost 6 bases, J lost 5 bases, and 10 bases lay in between. The CDR3 nucleotides read TGTGCCAGCAGTCTCCGGGCGGAGACCCAGTACTTC. Its protein is CASSLRAETQYF.

The J gene is TRBJ1-1, the V gene TRBV9; D may be TRBD1 (5 bases). Between the trimmed V and J ends, which lost 1 base and 5 bases, there was a span of 9 bases. The CDR3 totals 13 residues. In germline, CDR1 is SGDLS, CDR2 YYNGEE. CDR3: CASSVMEGTEAFF. The DNA for the CDR3 is TGTGCCAGCAGCGTAATGGAGGGGACTGAAGCTTTCTTT.

The chain combines TRBV20-1 with TRBJ2-3; D possibly uses TRBD1 or TRBD2 (5 bases each). This CDR3 contains 10 residues. The germline gives CDR1 DFQATT, CDR2 SNEGSKA (reference sequence). Trimming shortened V by 7 bases and J by 9 bases, and 11 bases separated the two germline ends. CDR3 coding DNA: TGCAGTGTGCCGGGACCCACGCAGTATTTT. Translation: CSVPGPTQYF.

This clone was observed once. This rearrangement joins TRBV11-2 to TRBJ2-1; no definite D call. The CDR3 is 16 residues long. Trimming took off 1 base at V and 0 bases at J, with 10 bases between the two ends. Germline-derived CDR1 and CDR2 are SGHAT and FQNNGV. The CDR3 nucleotides read TGTGCCAGCAGCTTAGCGGGTTTGAGCTCCTACAATGAGCAGTTCTTC. Amino acid sequence: CASSLAGLSSYNEQFF. The full variable domain, with the rest looked up from reference TRBV11-2 and TRBJ2-1, is EAGVAQSPRYKIIEKRQSVAFWCNPISGHATLYWYQQILGQGPKLLIQFQNNGVVDDSQLPKDRFSAERLKGVDSTLKIQPAKLEDSAVYLCASSLAGLSSYNEQFFGPGTRLTVL.

The CDR3 loop is CASSPYGDNEQFF. CDR3 nucleotides: TGTGCCAGCAGCCCTTACGGTGACAATGAGCAGTTCTTC. This chain connects TRBV5-5 to TRBJ2-1; D is unclear. CDR3 length: 13 residues. The V gene's germline CDR1 is SGHKS and CDR2 YYEKEE (reference sequence). The germline V and J ends were trimmed by 4 bases and 5 bases, with 10 bases remaining between them.

In regard to this clone: Other DNA sequences in this sample translate to the same CDR3. The V call is TRBV7-9, the J call TRBJ2-7; the D is unclear. Germline CDR1 reads SEHNR; CDR2 reads FQNEAQ (reference sequence). The CDR3 runs 13 residues. V was pared by 4 bases and J by 4 bases, with 11 bases between. CDR3 in DNA: TGTGCCAGCAGCTCCCTCGCCGGATACGAGCAGTACTTC. It encodes CASSSLAGYEQYF.

The chain recombines TRBV27 with TRBJ2-1; 10 positions agree with TRBD1. Germline values: CDR1 MNHEY, CDR2 SMNVEV (reference sequence). V gave up 8 bases and J gave up 9 bases; unmatched junction bases: 10. The CDR3 spans 14 residues. CDR3 amino acids: CASGDRGPLSEQFF. The DNA for the CDR3 is TGTGCCAGCGGCGACAGGGGGCCCCTGAGTGAGCAGTTCTTC.

The chain is built from TRBV6-5 and TRBJ1-4; D ambiguous. Germline-derived CDR1 and CDR2 are MNHEY and SVGAGI. CDR3 length: 13 amino acids. The V and J ends lost 2 bases and 5 bases respectively, with 6 bases between them. Here the CDR3 reads CASSYGTNEKLFF. CDR3 in DNA: TGTGCCAGCAGTTACGGTACAAATGAAAAACTGTTTTTT.

The J gene is TRBJ2-7, the V gene TRBV11-1; no reliable D call. From germline, CDR1 is SGHAT and CDR2 FQDESV (reference sequence). This CDR3 has 11 amino acids. V was clipped by 4 bases and J by 4 bases, with 5 bases between them. CDR3 in amino acids: CASSYLYEQYF. The DNA of the CDR3 is TGTGCCAGCAGCTACCTATACGAGCAGTACTTC. Full variable domain (rest looked up from reference TRBV11-1 and TRBJ2-7): EAEVAQSPRYKITEKSQAVAFWCDPISGHATLYWYRQILGQGPELLVQFQDESVVDDSQLPKDRFSAERLKGVDSTLKIQPAELGDSAMYLCASSYLYEQYFGPGTRLTVT.

The CDR3 sequence is CAISPGLNTEAFF. Here the CDR3 DNA reads TGTGCCATCTCGCCGGGCTTGAACACTGAAGCTTTCTTT. The chain has TRBV10-3 and TRBJ1-1; no definite D call. The germline CDR1 and CDR2 sequences are ENHRY and SYGVKD. The length of the CDR3 is 13 residues. V shed 8 bases and J shed 0 bases, with 10 bases lying between them.

This chain connects TRBV19 to TRBJ2-7, with D perhaps TRBD2 (6 bases). The CDR3 runs 15 residues. V was cut by 5 bases and J by 2 bases, with 16 bases left in between. Germline CDR1 LNHDA, CDR2 SQIVND (reference sequence). CDR3 DNA: TGTGCCAGTAGTCCCTTGTGGGGGGTAACCTACGAGCAGTACTTC. This gives the protein CASSPLWGVTYEQYF. Full variable domain (outside the CDR3, taken from reference TRBV19 and TRBJ2-7): DGGITQSPKYLFRKEGQNVTLSCEQNLNHDAMYWYRQDPGQGLRLIYYSQIVNDFQKGDIAEGYSVSREKKESFPLTVTSAQKNPTAFYLCASSPLWGVTYEQYFGPGTRLTVT.

The V gene is TRBV5-6, the J gene TRBJ1-1, with unresolved D. Trimming left V 1 base short and J 0 bases short, with 13 bases between. Looked up from germline, CDR1 is SGHDT and CDR2 is YYEEEE. The CDR3 is made up of 16 amino acids. The CDR3 loop reads CASSLFRERVNTEAFF. The CDR3 DNA sequence: TGTGCCAGCAGCTTGTTCCGAGAACGGGTGAACACTGAAGCTTTCTTT.

The chain recombines TRBV6-5 with TRBJ1-1; a possible D gene is TRBD1 (5 bases). The ends were cut back, 1 base at V and 1 base at J, with 13 bases in the middle. The germline V gene has CDR1 MNHEY and CDR2 SVGAGI. The CDR3 has 16 amino acids. CDR3 in amino acids: CASSYYLGLENTEAFF. DNA for the CDR3: TGTGCCAGCAGTTACTATCTGGGGCTAGAGAACACTGAAGCTTTCTTT.

This rearrangement joins TRBV5-8 to TRBJ1-5; D is perhaps TRBD1 (5 bases). V gave up 1 base and J gave up 5 bases, with 7 bases separating them. CDR3 length equals 13 residues. The germline gives CDR1 SGHTS, CDR2 YDEGEE. DNA for the CDR3: TGTGCCAGCAGCTTGACCAGGGATCAGCCCCAGCATTTT. Translated: CASSLTRDQPQHF. The variable domain in full, completed from reference TRBV5-8 and TRBJ1-5, reads EAGVTQSPTHLIKTRGQQATLRCSPISGHTSVYWYQQALGLGLQFLLWYDEGEERNRGNFPPRFSGRQFPNYSSELNVNALELEDSALYLCASSLTRDQPQHFGDGTRLSIL.

This chain links TRBV18 with TRBJ2-2; the D gene could be TRBD1 or TRBD2 (5 bases each). Germline CDR1 is KGHSH and CDR2 is LQKENI. CDR3 length: 13 residues. V was pared by 3 bases and J by 7 bases, with 9 bases between. The CDR3 sequence is CASSPRGFGELFF. The CDR3 region has the DNA TGTGCCAGCTCACCGAGGGGTTTCGGGGAGCTGTTTTTT.

The genes are TRBV19 and TRBJ2-1, with 11 bases fitting TRBD2. Per the germline V gene, CDR1 is LNHDA and CDR2 is SQIVND (reference sequence). J lost 2 bases, V lost 4 bases, and 4 bases had no gene match. This CDR3 is built from 16 residues. DNA of the CDR3: TGTGCCAGTAGTACTAAGACTAGCGGGACCTACAATGAGCAGTTCTTC. This gives the protein CASSTKTSGTYNEQFF. Drawing the rest from reference TRBV19 and TRBJ2-1, the complete variable domain is DGGITQSPKYLFRKEGQNVTLSCEQNLNHDAMYWYRQDPGQGLRLIYYSQIVNDFQKGDIAEGYSVSREKKESFPLTVTSAQKNPTAFYLCASSTKTSGTYNEQFFGPGTRLTVL.

This chain connects TRBV4-3 to TRBJ2-1, with 10 bases fitting TRBD1. The junction had 24 bases not matched to a gene; V was cut back by 0 bases and J by 10 bases. The CDR3 extends over 21 amino acids. CDR1 and CDR2 from the germline V gene are LGHNA and YSLEER. The CDR3 DNA follows: TGCGCCAGCAGCCAAGATGGCCGTTATGTTCTTTCCGGGACAGGGGCCGCGGAGCAGTTCTTC. Its protein product is CASSQDGRYVLSGTGAAEQFF.